This is a list of T cell receptor beta chains from one sample in a study of CD8 T cells in Susac syndrome. TCRdb reanalysed the immunoSEQ multiplex PCR reads using MiXCR and keeps one entry per CDR3 protein. The sample lists under 200,000 distinct CDR3 sequences; under 95% were seen once. Sequenced: CD4+ T cells from PBMCs. These receptors originate from a human donor with Susac syndrome. The CDR3 runs from the conserved cysteine through the conserved F or W. Expanded clones are given a class, and other clones once, few, many or no size at all.

clone size,V gene,J gene,CDR3 protein
once,TRBV3-1,TRBJ2-7,CASSPMGREQYF
-,TRBV20-1,TRBJ2-7,CSARASSAYEQYF
-,TRBV20-1,TRBJ1-6,CSARGRGGVSLHF
-,TRBV15,TRBJ2-5,CATSTIGETQYF
-,TRBV20-1,TRBJ1-1,CSARGPAGTEAFF
-,TRBV10-3,TRBJ2-7,CAISDSSGQRYEQYF
-,TRBV12-3/TRBV12-4,TRBJ1-5,CASSFGGGLGSQPQHF
-,TRBV5-6,TRBJ1-2,CASSLDRGTYGYTF
-,TRBV3-1,TRBJ1-4,CASSTRRPNEKLFF
-,TRBV12-3/TRBV12-4,TRBJ2-4,CASRRQGDIQYF
-,TRBV20-1,TRBJ2-3,CSASLSSGADTQYF
-,TRBV20-1,TRBJ2-5,CSARERLGLPTQYF
-,TRBV4-3,TRBJ2-6,CASSPVAPGANVLTF
-,TRBV30,TRBJ1-2,CAWSPGGDYGYTF
-,TRBV27,TRBJ1-2,CATKRVRDEGYTF
-,TRBV7-9,TRBJ1-1,CASSSGVSGNTEAFF
-,TRBV4-3,TRBJ2-5,CASSQAGTAGTQYF
-,TRBV29-1,TRBJ1-1,CSVEKGAATEAFF
-,TRBV6-5,TRBJ1-2,CASSSNGPYGYTF
-,TRBV15,TRBJ1-1,CATSRAGRGDTEAFF
once,TRBV9,TRBJ2-3,CASSVEGVGTYTDTQYF
-,TRBV29-1,TRBJ2-5,CSVKGGTGWYQETQYF
-,TRBV5-1,TRBJ1-6,CASSRTGSSPLHF
-,TRBV19,TRBJ1-5,CASRTGSDFGNQPQHF
-,TRBV19,TRBJ2-3,CASSIGLQVRTDTQYF
-,TRBV5-4,TRBJ2-2,CASSSGTGNTGELFF
-,TRBV4-2,TRBJ2-5,CASSQDGAETQYF
-,TRBV6-5,TRBJ1-4,CASSYRGLTNEKLFF
-,TRBV20-1,TRBJ2-5,CSAYLGGQKETQYF
-,TRBV5-1,TRBJ1-2,CASSLASVGDYGYTF
-,TRBV10-2,TRBJ2-5,CASSEEGTKTQYF
-,TRBV2,TRBJ2-2,CASRKNSGELNTGELFF
-,TRBV14,TRBJ2-3,CASSQVSTQYF
-,TRBV19,TRBJ1-2,CASTPQGYGYTF
once,TRBV19,TRBJ2-7,CASTLTSGAYEQYF
-,TRBV12-3/TRBV12-4,TRBJ2-5,CASSQSYRERETQYF
-,TRBV6-5,TRBJ1-4,CASSTRDQRNEKLFF
-,TRBV12-3/TRBV12-4,TRBJ1-2,CASSLGRASFGYTF
-,TRBV2,TRBJ2-1,CASKSGTSGPGSYNEQFF
-,TRBV20-1,TRBJ2-1,CSASTASVQFF
once,TRBV29-1,TRBJ1-1,CSVRDPRTQYEAFF